This TCR beta chain is from a study of blood T cell repertoires in COVID-19. Study information: Whether acute or convalescent, the COVID-19 samples came from the United States, Italy and Spain. The cDNA or gDNA used as material had been derived from T cells, B-cell-depleted T cells, or PBMCs.

Authors' analysis steps: By means of reference gene primer amplification, nucleated cell counts were estimated. Clones were read by immunoSEQ multiplex PCR, and TCRdb kept only the in-frame ones, dropping some. V, J and clone size are taken as reported in that table, and D and trimming were inferred from the DNA itself. The sample gives tens of thousands of clones, 80% to 90% of which show up once; roughly 13% is in the top ten. V lost 4 bases and J lost 2, with 8 bases in between. There are 13 residues in the CDR3. Per the germline V gene, CDR1 is KGHSH and CDR2 is LQKENI. As to this clone: The same CDR3 is also encoded by other DNA sequences in this sample.

Source material: peripheral blood. The chain recombines TRBV18 with TRBJ2-5, with unresolved D. This sequence originates from a man between 60 and 75 years old with active COVID-19. DNA for the CDR3: TGTGCCAGCTCACGCCAGGTACAAGAGACCCAGTACTTC. The encoded protein is CASSRQVQETQYF.